This TCR beta chain was profiled in a study of beta chain features in type 1 diabetes. Overall study results and limits: Relative to healthy donors, patients appeared to have naive, central memory and Treg TCRB repertoires that were more similar. Shorter TCRB CDR3s, moderately but significantly so, were found in Type 1 diabetes patients in all four CD4+ subsets. At VDJ recombination sites, type 1 diabetes patients had fewer insertions and more deleted nucleotides.

CD45RO/CCR7/CD25/CD127/CD95/CD27 sorting isolated CD4+ naive, central memory, regulatory and stem cell-like memory cells. Germline-derived CDR1 and CDR2 are PRHDT and FYEKMQ (reference sequence). The CDR3 spans 13 residues. The V end lost 5 bases, the J end lost 3 bases, and 11 bases lay between the germline ends. In the case of this clone: What it binds is not known.

Isolated RNA was reverse transcribed in full, so expressed TCRB transcripts were sequenced. TCRdb keeps only in-frame clones here, not all; method: immunoSEQ multiplex PCR. The sample yields hundreds of thousands of clones, approximately 14% seen once. Input material: naive CD4+ T cells from blood. The origin of this receptor is a man younger than 45 in good health. The chain employs TRBV13 and TRBJ2-7; D possibly corresponds to TRBD2 (6 bases). CDR3 sequence reads: CASSITGVYEQYV. In DNA, the CDR3 is TGTGCCAGCAGCATAACGGGGGTCTACGAGCAGTACGTC.